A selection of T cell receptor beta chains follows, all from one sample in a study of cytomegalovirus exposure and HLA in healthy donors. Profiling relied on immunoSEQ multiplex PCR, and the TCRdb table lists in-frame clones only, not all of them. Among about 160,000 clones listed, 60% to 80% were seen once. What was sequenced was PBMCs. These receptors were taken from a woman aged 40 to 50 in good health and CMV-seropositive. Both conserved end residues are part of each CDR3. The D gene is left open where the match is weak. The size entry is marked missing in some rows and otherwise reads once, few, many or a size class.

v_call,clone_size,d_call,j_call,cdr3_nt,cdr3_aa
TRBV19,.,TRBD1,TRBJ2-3,TGTGCCGTAGGACAGGGCGAAAATACGCAGTATTTT,CAVGQGENTQYF
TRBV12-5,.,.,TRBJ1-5,TGTGCTAGTGGTCTGGGGGGGGGTAGCAATCAGCCCCAGCATTTT,CASGLGGGSNQPQHF
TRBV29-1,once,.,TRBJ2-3,TGCAGCGTCTCGAGAACAGATACGCAGTATTTT,CSVSRTDTQYF
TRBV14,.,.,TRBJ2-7,TGTGCCAGCAGCCAAGGTTTCGGGGGAGATTACGAGCAGTACTTC,CASSQGFGGDYEQYF
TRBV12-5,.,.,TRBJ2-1,TGTGCTAGTGGTGAGGGAGGCACCCCCTACAATGAGCAGTTCTTC,CASGEGGTPYNEQFF
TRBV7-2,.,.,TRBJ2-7,TGTGCCAGCAGCTCATACGAGGAGCAGTACTTC,CASSSYEEQYF
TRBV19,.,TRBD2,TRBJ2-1,TGTGCCAGTAGTATCTTTAGCGGGGGATACAATGAGCAGTTCTTC,CASSIFSGGYNEQFF
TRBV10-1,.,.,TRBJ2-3,TGCGCCAGCAGTCCGGGGGTAACGGGAGATACGCAGTATTTT,CASSPGVTGDTQYF
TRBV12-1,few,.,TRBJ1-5,TGTGCCAGCAGCTTTGGGGGACAGGGGCCGAGCAATCAGCCCCAGCATTTT,CASSFGGQGPSNQPQHF
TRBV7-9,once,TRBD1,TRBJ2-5,TGTGCCAGCAGCGCGGGACAGGGGGAGACCCAGTACTTC,CASSAGQGETQYF
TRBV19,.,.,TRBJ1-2,TGTGCCAGTAGTTCGTTAACGGGGATGGACTATGGCTACACCTTC,CASSSLTGMDYGYTF
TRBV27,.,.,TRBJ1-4,TGTGCCAGCAGTTTATCTCCGACAGGAAATGAAAAACTGTTTTTT,CASSLSPTGNEKLFF
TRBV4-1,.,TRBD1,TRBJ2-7,TGCGCCAGCGGGGACAGGGTTGAATACGAGCAGTACTTC,CASGDRVEYEQYF
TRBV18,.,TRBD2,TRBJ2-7,TGTGCCAGCTCACCTCCCGGACTAGCGGGAGGGCCGGCCCACGAGCAGTACTTC,CASSPPGLAGGPAHEQYF
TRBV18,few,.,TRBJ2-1,TGTGCCAGCTCCTTATTGGGGCGGGGAGACAATGAGCAGTTCTTC,CASSLLGRGDNEQFF
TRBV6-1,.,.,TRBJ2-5,TGTGCCAGCAGCGACAGGGGAGGGCAAGAGACCCAGTACTTC,CASSDRGGQETQYF
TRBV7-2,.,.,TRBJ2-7,TGTGCCAGCAGCTTAGCCTCTAGCGAGCACTACGAGCAGTACTTC,CASSLASSEHYEQYF
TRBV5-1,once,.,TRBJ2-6,TGCGCCAGCAGCTTGGACGCGACCCTGATAACGGGGGGGGCCAACGTCCTGACTTTC,CASSLDATLITGGANVLTF
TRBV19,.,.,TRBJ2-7,TGTGCCAGTAGTGAACAGGGAGGGCCCTACGAGCAGTACTTC,CASSEQGGPYEQYF